Shown below are 25 T cell receptor beta chains from a single sample sequenced in a study of CD4 T cells in relation to SARS-CoV-2 and coronaviruses. Antigens for these TCRs are unknown. CD4+ T cells from unexposed donors were obtained before the COVID-19 pandemic (2011-2018). After less than 11 days of culture, CD4+ T cells were isolated. Generated by immunoSEQ multiplex PCR, the TCRdb table keeps only in-frame clones and is missing some. This repertoire shows about 22,000 clones, more than 60% found once; its top ten account for 16%. The sequenced material came from CD4+ T cells from PBMCs, cultured in vitro. These receptors originate from a human donor in good health.

This chain connects TRBV7-9 to TRBJ2-7; D is possibly TRBD1 (6 bases). This CDR3 region has 14 residues. Trimming took off 2 bases at V and 5 bases at J, with 13 bases between the two ends. CDR1 and CDR2 (germline): SEHNR, FQNEAQ (reference sequence). The CDR3: CASSLSWQGHEQYF. Here the CDR3 DNA reads TGTGCCAGCAGCTTAAGTTGGCAGGGGCACGAGCAGTACTTC.

The chain couples TRBV6-5 to TRBJ2-2; D is ambiguous. The CDR3 contains 12 residues. Germline CDR1 is MNHEY and CDR2 is SVGAGI. The V and J ends lost 4 bases and 7 bases respectively, with 7 bases between them. CDR3 region: CASSSRVGELFF. The CDR3 DNA is TGTGCCAGCAGTTCACGGGTCGGGGAGCTGTTTTTT.

The gene calls are TRBV2 and TRBJ2-7; TRBD1 might be the D (6 bases). The V and J ends lost 1 base and 5 bases respectively, with 15 bases between them. Germline loops: CDR1 SNHLY, CDR2 FYNNEI. There are 15 residues in the CDR3. DNA of the CDR3: TGTGCCAGCAGTGAAGATAGCAGGGGAGTGGACGAGCAGTACTTC. Translation: CASSEDSRGVDEQYF.

The gene calls are TRBV10-3 and TRBJ1-2; 9 bases align to TRBD1. J gave up 7 bases and V 10 bases, and 10 bases lay outside the gene matches. The CDR3 extends over 13 amino acids. CDR1 ENHRY and CDR2 SYGVKD come from the germline V gene. CDR3 nucleotide sequence: TGTGCCAGCCGGACAGGGGTCCCGGGTGGCTACACCTTC. Translating it yields CASRTGVPGGYTF.

The rearrangement uses TRBV12-5 and TRBJ1-3; D perhaps matches TRBD1 (6 bases). Germline V lookup: CDR1 LGHNT, CDR2 FRNRAP. V lost 0 bases and J 4 bases, leaving 13 bases between the germline ends. This CDR3 has 16 residues. CDR3 DNA sequence: TGTGCTAGTGGTTTGGTGACAGGTGGATCGGGAAACACCATATATTTT. Encoded protein: CASGLVTGGSGNTIYF. The variable domain in full, completed from reference TRBV12-5 and TRBJ1-3, reads DARVTQTPRHKVTEMGQEVTMRCQPILGHNTVFWYRQTMMQGLELLAYFRNRAPLDDSGMPKDRFSAEMPDATLATLKIQPSEPRDSAVYFCASGLVTGGSGNTIYFGEGSWLTVV.

This clone has a single count. This rearrangement joins TRBV7-8 to TRBJ2-3; D tentatively fits TRBD1 or TRBD2 (5 bases each). Germline CDR1 and CDR2: SGHVS and FQNEAQ. V gave up 3 bases and J gave up 4 bases, with 11 bases separating them. The CDR3 loop spans 14 amino acids. CDR3 loop: CASSFGGRADTQYF. CDR3 DNA sequence: TGTGCCAGCAGCTTTGGGGGTAGGGCAGATACGCAGTATTTT.

This clone was seen a handful of times. This chain connects TRBV5-6 to TRBJ2-1; 8 bases agree with TRBD2. The CDR3 totals 15 residues. The V gene's germline CDR1 is SGHDT and CDR2 YYEEEE. After removal of 2 bases from V and 5 bases from J, the junction contained 6 bases not matched to a gene. The CDR3 DNA is TGTGCCAGCAGCTTATGGACTAGCAGCAACAATGAGCAGTTCTTC. Protein sequence: CASSLWTSSNNEQFF.

This clone has more than one count but fewer than ten. V and J are TRBV30 and TRBJ1-5; D not resolved. The germline V gene has CDR1 GTSNPN and CDR2 SVGIG (reference sequence). CDR3 length: 14 residues. Trimming took off 2 bases at V and 4 bases at J, with 12 bases between the two ends. This CDR3 is CAWSPPFDNQPQHF. In DNA, the CDR3 is TGTGCCTGGAGTCCCCCTTTCGATAATCAGCCCCAGCATTTT.

The J gene is TRBJ2-4, the V gene TRBV2; D is uncertain. The V end lost 6 bases, the J end lost 4 bases, and 7 bases lay between the germline ends. Germline CDR1 SNHLY, CDR2 FYNNEI. CDR3 size: 12 residues. The CDR3 DNA follows: TGTGCCAGCAGGGCAGTTAAAAACATTCAGTACTTC. It specifies CASRAVKNIQYF.

This clone was seen more than once but under ten times. This chain uses TRBV11-2 with TRBJ2-7, with a tentative D call TRBD1 (6 bases). The V and J ends lost 0 bases and 2 bases respectively, with 8 bases between them. This CDR3 region has 14 residues. The germline V gene encodes CDR1 SGHAT and CDR2 FQNNGV. The CDR3 sequence: CASSLDNRAYEQYF. CDR3 nucleotides: TGTGCCAGCAGCTTAGATAACAGGGCCTACGAGCAGTACTTC.

The V and J genes are TRBV5-1 and TRBJ2-5; D is perhaps TRBD1 (6 bases). Germline loops: CDR1 SGHRS, CDR2 YFSETQ. Deletions cut 1 base from V and 3 bases from J, with 13 bases between. CDR3 size: 15 residues. The CDR3 here is CASSLTSRTEETQYF. The CDR3 DNA is TGCGCCAGCAGCTTGACATCACGGACAGAAGAGACCCAGTACTTC.

The chain recombines TRBV14 with TRBJ2-2; D unclear. Trimming removed 1 base from V and 3 bases from J, with 6 bases in between. The CDR3 spans 14 residues. Per germline, CDR1 SGHDN and CDR2 FVKESK. The CDR3 spells CASSQGIYTGELFF. The CDR3 DNA reads as TGTGCCAGCAGCCAAGGCATCTACACCGGGGAGCTGTTTTTT.

The chain recombines TRBV7-7 with TRBJ2-5; perhaps D is TRBD1 or TRBD2 (5 bases each). The V end lost 1 base, the J end lost 2 bases, and 14 bases lay between the germline ends. Germline V gives CDR1 SSHAT, CDR2 FNYEAQ (reference sequence). This CDR3 has 16 amino acids. CDR3 bases: TGTGCCAGCAGCTTAGGGGGCAGCGGAGCTCAAGAGACCCAGTACTTC. This translates into CASSLGGSGAQETQYF.

This sequence joins TRBV7-9 and TRBJ2-7; 13 bases line up with TRBD2. The germline V gene has CDR1 SEHNR and CDR2 FQNEAQ (reference sequence). This CDR3 spans 15 amino acids. Trimming removed 5 bases from V and 7 bases from J; junction bases left unmatched: 8. CDR3 protein: CASSPGLAGPGEQYF. As DNA, the CDR3 is TGTGCCAGCAGCCCGGGACTAGCGGGACCGGGTGAGCAGTACTTC.

The genes are TRBV4-1 and TRBJ2-7; a possible D gene is TRBD1 (5 bases). Trimming removed 2 bases from V and 7 bases from J, with 18 bases in between. Per the germline V gene, CDR1 is MGHRA and CDR2 is YSYEKL. The CDR3 spans 15 residues. CDR3 amino acids: CASSQLQQVRGEQYF. The CDR3 coding sequence is TGCGCCAGCAGCCAACTTCAACAGGTTAGAGGAGAGCAGTACTTC.

This clone was picked up a small number of times. This chain links TRBV5-6 with TRBJ2-7; D perhaps matches TRBD1 (6 bases). Germline CDR1 reads SGHDT; CDR2 reads YYEEEE. The CDR3 contains 14 residues. The V and J ends lost 7 bases and 2 bases respectively, with 16 bases between them. CDR3 nucleotide sequence: TGTGCCAGCTTGGTGTACAGGGCCCCCTACGAGCAGTACTTC. Residues: CASLVYRAPYEQYF. Variable domain in full (rest from reference TRBV5-6 and TRBJ2-7): DAGVTQSPTHLIKTRGQQVTLRCSPKSGHDTVSWYQQALGQGPQFIFQYYEEEERQRGNFPDRFSGHQFPNYSSELNVNALLLGDSALYLCASLVYRAPYEQYFGPGTRLTVT.

The chain carries TRBV7-3 and TRBJ2-2; D remains ambiguous. The V end lost 5 bases, the J end lost 5 bases, and 9 bases lay between the germline ends. CDR3 length equals 13 residues. CDR1 is SGHTA and CDR2 is FQGTGA in the germline V gene. CDR3 coding DNA: TGTGCCAGCAGCCCCGAAATTACCGGGGAGCTGTTTTTT. Protein product: CASSPEITGELFF.

This chain connects TRBV19 to TRBJ1-4; D unresolved. The V end was cut by 4 bases, the J end by 5 bases, with 17 bases between. This CDR3 comprises 16 residues. Germline lookup yields CDR1 LNHDA and CDR2 SQIVND (reference sequence). CDR3 sequence reads: CASSTAFGVHNEKLFF. As DNA, the CDR3 is TGTGCCAGTAGTACGGCATTCGGGGTCCACAATGAAAAACTGTTTTTT.

The chain has TRBV28 and TRBJ2-3; D gene unclear. CDR3 length equals 14 residues. V gave up 5 bases and J gave up 4 bases, with 13 bases separating them. The germline V gene has CDR1 MDHEN and CDR2 SYDVKM. In nucleotides, the CDR3 is TGTGCCAGCAGTCCATACGTGGCGGCAGATACGCAGTATTTT. The encoded protein is CASSPYVAADTQYF.

V usage is TRBV5-1 and J usage is TRBJ2-1; D possibly corresponds to TRBD2 (6 bases). The CDR3 runs to 15 residues. V gave up 4 bases and J gave up 6 bases, with 17 bases separating them. Germline V gene sequence: CDR1 SGHRS, CDR2 YFSETQ. CDR3 sequence reads: CASSRNWDSLNEQFF. CDR3 nucleotides: TGCGCCAGCAGCCGCAATTGGGACTCCCTCAATGAGCAGTTCTTC.

The J gene is TRBJ2-2, the V gene TRBV7-3; maybe TRBD2 (6 bases). The germline gives CDR1 SGHTA, CDR2 FQGTGA. Trimming cost V 2 bases and J 7 bases, with 14 bases left between them. CDR3 length: 15 residues. The CDR3 spells CASSLQREWNGELFF. CDR3 nucleotides: TGTGCCAGCAGCTTACAACGGGAGTGGAACGGGGAGCTGTTTTTT.

V usage is TRBV19 and J usage is TRBJ1-4, with D tentatively TRBD1 (6 bases). Trimming left V 3 bases short and J 7 bases short, with 12 bases between. Germline CDR1 reads LNHDA; CDR2 reads SQIVND (reference sequence). The CDR3 is 14 amino acids. The CDR3 loop reads CASSMGRDTEKLFF. The CDR3 DNA reads TGTGCCAGTAGTATGGGGCGGGACACTGAAAAACTGTTTTTT. The full variable domain, its missing parts supplied by reference TRBV19 and TRBJ1-4, is DGGITQSPKYLFRKEGQNVTLSCEQNLNHDAMYWYRQDPGQGLRLIYYSQIVNDFQKGDIAEGYSVSREKKESFPLTVTSAQKNPTAFYLCASSMGRDTEKLFFGSGTQLSVL.

The V and J genes are TRBV7-2 and TRBJ2-6, with D hard to call. V shed 7 bases and J shed 4 bases, with 26 bases lying between them. The CDR3 spans 19 residues. Germline V CDR1 and CDR2: SGHTA, FQGNSA. The CDR3 loop is CASIPPPGEGFWGANVLTF. The CDR3 DNA sequence: TGTGCCAGCATCCCCCCCCCTGGCGAAGGATTCTGGGGGGCCAACGTCCTGACTTTC.

V gene TRBV5-1 combines with J gene TRBJ2-7; 7 bases match TRBD1. Germline-derived CDR1 and CDR2 are SGHRS and YFSETQ. The CDR3 is made up of 15 amino acids. Trimming removed 2 bases from V and 3 bases from J; junction bases left unmatched: 8. The chain's CDR3 is CASSFRQGGSYEQYF. CDR3 DNA: TGCGCCAGCAGCTTCCGACAGGGTGGAAGCTACGAGCAGTACTTC.

V is TRBV30 and J is TRBJ1-1; weak D call: TRBD1 (5 bases). CDR3 length equals 15 residues. In germline, CDR1 is GTSNPN, CDR2 SVGIG (reference sequence). V was pared by 5 bases and J by 1 base, with 17 bases between. This CDR3 reads CAWFHRDSKNTEAFF. The CDR3 nucleotides read TGTGCCTGGTTCCACCGGGACTCGAAGAACACTGAAGCTTTCTTT.